These 10 T cell receptor beta chains originate from one sample sequenced in a study of blood T cell repertoires in COVID-19. Here immunoSEQ multiplex PCR was the method, and the copy in TCRdb shows in-frame clones only, minus some. Of 200,000 to 300,000 clones in the sample, around nine tenths are singletons; the top ten hold about 0.79%. Sequenced input: peripheral blood. Receptors were obtained from a man younger than 45 with COVID-19, enrolled during active disease.

The chain combines TRBV6-5 with TRBJ2-2; 10 bases line up with TRBD2. Germline lookup yields CDR1 MNHEY and CDR2 SVGAGI. The CDR3 totals 16 residues. Losses at the gene ends were 4 bases for V and 5 bases for J; bases not matched to a gene: 7. The CDR3 nucleotides are TGTGCCAGCAGTTTCGAAGCGGGGGGGCGGACCGGGGAGCTGTTTTTT. This encodes CASSFEAGGRTGELFF.

This chain uses TRBV18 with TRBJ1-2, with D perhaps TRBD1 (5 bases). The CDR3 contains 15 residues. The germline V gene encodes CDR1 KGHSH and CDR2 LQKENI. V was shortened by 5 bases and J by 0 bases, with 13 bases between the two germline ends. This CDR3 is CASSSREGANYGYTF. The CDR3 coding sequence is TGTGCCAGCTCATCCAGGGAAGGAGCTAACTATGGCTACACCTTC.

The rearrangement uses TRBV6-5 and TRBJ2-3, with 7 bases matching TRBD2. V lost 4 bases and J lost 0; bases outside the gene matches: 7. The germline CDR1 and CDR2 sequences are MNHEY and SVGAGI. The CDR3 loop spans 16 amino acids. The CDR3, as DNA: TGTGCCAGCAGTTCCCTGGGGAGGGGAAGCACAGATACGCAGTATTTT. Protein: CASSSLGRGSTDTQYF.

The chain has TRBV7-9 and TRBJ1-1; no definite D call. Germline-derived CDR1 and CDR2 are SEHNR and FQNEAQ (reference sequence). V lost 5 bases, J lost 1 base, and 5 bases lay in between. This CDR3 is 12 amino acids long. This CDR3 reads CASSPRNTEAFF. The CDR3 DNA reads TGTGCCAGCAGCCCCAGGAACACTGAAGCTTTCTTT.

This clone was recorded only once. The genes are TRBV6-2 or TRBV6-3 and TRBJ2-1; TRBD2 aligns across 9 bases. Unmatched junction bases numbered 9, after V lost 6 bases and J lost 3 bases. The V gene's germline CDR1 is MNHEY and CDR2 SVGEGT. The CDR3 extends over 16 amino acids. This CDR3 reads CASSTLGTSFYNEQFF. CDR3 nucleotides: TGTGCCAGCAGCACCCTTGGGACTAGCTTCTACAATGAGCAGTTCTTC.

The rearrangement links TRBV9 to TRBJ1-2; TRBD1 agrees at 7 bases. CDR3 length: 15 amino acids. Germline CDR1 reads SGDLS; CDR2 reads YYNGEE. J was trimmed by 5 bases and V by 0 bases; bases with no gene match: 7. The CDR3: CASSVGQGPLYGYTF. In DNA, the CDR3 is TGTGCCAGCAGCGTAGGACAGGGTCCCCTTTATGGCTACACCTTC.

This chain's CDR3 is CASSFTAGEQFF. The CDR3 region has the DNA TGTGCCAGCAGTTTCACCGCGGGGGAGCAGTTCTTC. This chain uses TRBV12-3 or TRBV12-4 with TRBJ2-1; D might be TRBD2 (6 bases). Trimming removed 3 bases at V and 10 bases at J, with 10 bases between. This CDR3 is 12 amino acids long.

This sequence joins TRBV10-3 and TRBJ1-2; D is ambiguous. Trimming cost V 0 bases and J 8 bases, with 13 bases left between them. From germline, CDR1 is ENHRY and CDR2 SYGVKD. The CDR3 totals 14 residues. The CDR3 is CAISESGQMEGYTF. In DNA, the CDR3 is TGTGCCATCAGTGAGTCGGGTCAGATGGAGGGCTACACCTTC.

The chain combines TRBV27 with TRBJ1-6, with 8 bases fitting TRBD1. From germline, CDR1 is MNHEY and CDR2 SMNVEV (reference sequence). The CDR3 is 15 amino acids. Unmatched junction bases numbered 5, after V lost 0 bases and J lost 10 bases. CDR3 nucleotide sequence: TGTGCCAGCAGTTTATCGGGACAGGCAAGCTCACCCCTCCACTTT. Amino acids: CASSLSGQASSPLHF.

The gene calls are TRBV7-6 and TRBJ1-6; D unclear. V was shortened by 5 bases and J by 0 bases, with 14 bases between the two germline ends. In germline, CDR1 is SGHVS, CDR2 FNYEAQ. This CDR3 is built from 17 residues. CDR3 region: CASSKTLRSSYNSPLHF. CDR3 nucleotides: TGTGCCAGCAGCAAGACGTTGAGGAGCTCCTATAATTCACCCCTCCACTTT.